One sample yielded the 10 T cell receptor beta chains listed below, sequenced in a study of cytomegalovirus exposure and HLA in healthy donors. Primers included in the PCR were 60 Vbeta and 13 Jbeta primers. The table came from immunoSEQ multiplex PCR; TCRdb's copy has only in-frame clones and leaves some out. The sample has some 93,000 clones, roughly 67% seen once. What was sequenced was PBMCs. The source is a boy aged 5-17 years in good health and CMV-seropositive.

This chain links TRBV18 with TRBJ1-5; 10 nucleotides line up with TRBD1. This CDR3 has 14 amino acids. Germline V lookup: CDR1 KGHSH, CDR2 LQKENI. V dropped 6 bases and J dropped 5; count of bases not matched to a gene: 4. The CDR3 protein is CASSPGTGDQPQHF. CDR3 nucleotide sequence: TGTGCCAGCTCCCCCGGGACAGGGGATCAGCCCCAGCATTTT. The full variable domain, completed using reference TRBV18 and TRBJ1-5, is NAGVMQNPRHLVRRRGQEARLRCSPMKGHSHVYWYRQLPEEGLKFMVYLQKENIIDESGMPKERFSAEFPKEGPSILRIQQVVRGDSAAYFCASSPGTGDQPQHFGDGTRLSIL.

V usage is TRBV9 and J usage is TRBJ2-5; TRBD1 matches at 8 bases. V lost 2 bases to trimming and J lost 2 bases; unmatched junction nucleotides: 8. In germline, CDR1 is SGDLS, CDR2 YYNGEE. The CDR3 runs 16 residues. The CDR3 DNA sequence: TGTGCCAGCAGCGTGATAGCAGGACAGGGACAAGAGACCCAGTACTTC. Encoded protein: CASSVIAGQGQETQYF.

V usage is TRBV4-2 and J usage is TRBJ2-2; D remains ambiguous. Germline CDR1 and CDR2: LGHNA and YNFKEQ. V lost 4 bases and J 8 bases, leaving 17 bases between the germline ends. There are 15 residues in the CDR3. In nucleotides, the CDR3 is TGTGCCAGCAGCCCTGACCGGGTCTTGAAGGGGGAGCTGTTTTTT. Translating gives CASSPDRVLKGELFF.

The rearrangement joins TRBV18 to TRBJ1-5; 7 bases fit TRBD1. Germline V gene sequence: CDR1 KGHSH, CDR2 LQKENI. V shed 4 bases and J 5 bases; nucleotides not matched to a gene: 2. CDR3 length equals 13 residues. CDR3 DNA: TGTGCCAGCTCACGGGACAGTTATCAGCCCCAGCATTTT. This encodes CASSRDSYQPQHF.

This clone was observed a few times. V usage is TRBV28 and J usage is TRBJ1-5; possibly TRBD1 for D (6 bases). Germline lookup yields CDR1 MDHEN and CDR2 SYDVKM. With 5 bases removed from V and 4 bases from J, the gap between germline ends came to 18 bases. This CDR3 has 16 residues. The CDR3 DNA follows: TGTGCCAGCAGTCAATCGTCCGGGACACTTAATCAGCCCCAGCATTTT. Its protein product is CASSQSSGTLNQPQHF.

The chain carries TRBV25-1 and TRBJ2-5; TRBD1 is a possible D gene (6 bases). The J call may be wrong; the DNA end is better matched by TRBJ2-7. The CDR3 is made up of 13 amino acids. The germline gives CDR1 MGHDK, CDR2 SYGVNS. As DNA, the CDR3 is TGTGCCAGCAGTGAGCAGGGGTTATACGAGCAGTACTTC. Residues: CASSEQGLYEQYF.

The CDR3 reads CASSLAWSSYNSPLHF. CDR3 nucleotide sequence: TGTGCCAGCAGCTTGGCCTGGAGCTCCTATAATTCACCCCTCCACTTT. This sequence joins TRBV5-4 and TRBJ1-6; D not resolved. Trimming left V 0 bases short and J 0 bases short, with 7 bases between. The germline V gene has CDR1 SGHNT and CDR2 YYREEE (reference sequence). This CDR3 region has 16 residues.

This clone was found a few times. The genes are TRBV6-5 and TRBJ2-5; 11 bases align to TRBD2. The CDR3 is made up of 15 amino acids. Germline V lookup: CDR1 MNHEY, CDR2 SVGAGI. After removal of 6 bases from V and 4 bases from J, the junction contained 7 bases not matched to a gene. CDR3 in DNA: TGTGCCAGCAGCTCAGGACTAGCGGGCCTAGAGACCCAGTACTTC. Translating it yields CASSSGLAGLETQYF.

The CDR3 DNA follows: TGTGCCAGCAGTGAAAATGGCCCAGTCTACGAGCAGTACTTC. Translation gives CASSENGPVYEQYF. V and J are TRBV6-1 and TRBJ2-7; no reliable D call. Germline-derived CDR1 and CDR2 are MNHNS and SASEGT. The CDR3 is made up of 14 amino acids. V was clipped by 2 bases and J by 3 bases, with 11 bases between them.

The chain has TRBV25-1 and TRBJ2-3; D unclear. This CDR3 has 14 amino acids. CDR1 is MGHDK, CDR2 SYGVNS, per germline. Trimming removed 5 bases from V and 1 base from J, with 10 bases in between. This CDR3 is CASSTLGGTDTQYF. In nucleotides, the CDR3 is TGTGCCAGCAGTACCCTAGGAGGCACAGATACGCAGTATTTT.